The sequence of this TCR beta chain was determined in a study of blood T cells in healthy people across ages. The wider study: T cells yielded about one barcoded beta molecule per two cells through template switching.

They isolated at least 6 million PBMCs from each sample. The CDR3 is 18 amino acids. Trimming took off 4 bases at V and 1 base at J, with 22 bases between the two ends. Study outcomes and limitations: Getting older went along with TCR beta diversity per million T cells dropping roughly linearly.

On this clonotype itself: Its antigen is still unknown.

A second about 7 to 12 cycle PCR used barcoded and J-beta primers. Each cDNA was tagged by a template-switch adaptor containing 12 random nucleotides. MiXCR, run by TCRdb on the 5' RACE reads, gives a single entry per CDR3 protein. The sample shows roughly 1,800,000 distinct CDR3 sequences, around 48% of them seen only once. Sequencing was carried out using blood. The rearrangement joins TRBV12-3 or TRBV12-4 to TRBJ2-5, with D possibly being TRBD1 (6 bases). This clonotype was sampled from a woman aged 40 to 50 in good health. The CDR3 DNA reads TGTGCCAGCAGTTCACAAACCGGGACACGGACTTTCCAAGAGACCCAGTACTTC. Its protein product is CASSSQTGTRTFQETQYF.